This T cell receptor (beta chain) was captured by sequencing in a study of shared clonotypes between healthy human individuals. CDR3 size: 15 residues. The junction had 8 bases not matched to a gene; V was cut back by 2 bases and J by 5 bases. CDR1 and CDR2 (germline): MNHNY, SVGAGI (reference sequence). Assay used: immunoSEQ multiplex PCR; TCRdb lists only in-frame clones, some missing. The sample lists roughly 2.2 million clones; 92% were seen once. About this clone itself: Antigen unknown. This CDR3 is also generated by other DNA sequences in the sample.

Study conclusions and caveats: Clonotype sharing across donors was expected to vary with sequencing depth. Rarefaction showed sorted-subset sequencing was incomplete despite large depth. Among several donors, roughly 5% of naive CD4 clonotypes were found in common.

The sample consisted of naive CD4+ T cells from PBMCs. The subset here: CD45RA+ positively selected. The chain joins TRBV6-6 to TRBJ2-5; TRBD2 matches at 7 bases. This clonotype was obtained from a man between 18 and 35 years old in good health. Some clones in this sample may be carry-over from other donors' samples. CDR3 coding DNA: TGTGCCAGCAGTTACGGCGCGGGAGCGGGGGAGACCCAGTACTTC. Translated: CASSYGAGAGETQYF.